These T cell receptor beta chains were read from a single sample in a study of blood T cells in healthy people across ages. TCRdb processed the 5' RACE reads anew with MiXCR; each CDR3 protein has one entry. This sample has 870,000 or so distinct CDR3 sequences, with under 35% found just once. The material sequenced was blood. The receptors come from a woman aged 80 or older in good health. CDR3s include the opening cysteine and the closing phenylalanine or tryptophan. The order of the fields is J gene, V gene, clone size, D gene, CDR3 protein, CDR3 DNA. A D gene is named only where the DNA matches it firmly. The size field is filled for only some rows; it gives once, few, many or a size class.

TRBJ2-7 | TRBV5-4 | - | - | CASSKGGNGEQYF | TGTGCCAGCAGCAAAGGGGGTAATGGCGAGCAGTACTTC
TRBJ1-5 | TRBV6-5 | few | TRBD1 | CASRRTGTGGRQPQHF | TGTGCCAGCAGGAGGACTGGGACAGGAGGACGTCAGCCCCAGCATTTT
TRBJ2-3 | TRBV7-2 | - | TRBD2 | CASSKAGSTDTQYF | TGTGCCAGCAGCAAAGCGGGGAGCACAGATACGCAGTATTTT
TRBJ2-3 | TRBV11-2 | - | TRBD2 | CASSLDDGAGARTDTQYF | TGTGCCAGCAGCTTAGATGACGGCGCGGGAGCGAGGACAGATACGCAGTATTTT
TRBJ2-1 | TRBV5-4 | many | TRBD2 | CASSQGLAGGSYNEQFF | TGTGCCAGCAGCCAAGGACTAGCGGGGGGCTCCTACAATGAGCAGTTCTTC
TRBJ2-3 | TRBV12-3/TRBV12-4 | - | TRBD1 | CASSLAGTGRRGDAQYF | TGTGCCAGCAGTTTAGCCGGGACAGGAAGAAGGGGAGATGCGCAGTATTTT
TRBJ2-6 | TRBV5-1 | many | TRBD1 | CASSLMGQGATGANVLTF | TGCGCCAGCAGCCTCATGGGACAGGGGGCAACTGGGGCCAACGTCCTGACTTTC
TRBJ1-5 | TRBV6-1 | few | - | CASSPALWGSVSNQPQHF | TGTGCCAGCAGTCCCGCTCTATGGGGAAGTGTAAGCAATCAGCCCCAGCATTTT
TRBJ2-3 | TRBV12-3/TRBV12-4 | many | - | CASKRTASTDTQYF | TGTGCCAGCAAAAGGACAGCTAGCACAGATACGCAGTATTTT
TRBJ1-1 | TRBV9 | - | TRBD1 | CASSPRDRVLAEAFF | TGTGCCAGCAGCCCCCGGGACAGGGTTTTGGCTGAAGCTTTCTTT
TRBJ1-2 | TRBV5-1 | - | - | CASSLAESDSYGYTF | TGCGCCAGCAGCTTGGCGGAATCAGACAGCTATGGCTACACCTTC
TRBJ2-3 | TRBV3-1 | many | - | CASSQEMSTDTQYF | TGTGCCAGCAGCCAAGAAATGAGCACAGATACGCAGTATTTT
TRBJ2-5 | TRBV20-1 | - | TRBD1 | CSAREGGRETQYF | TGCAGTGCTAGAGAAGGGGGCCGGGAGACCCAGTACTTC
TRBJ2-7 | TRBV2 | - | TRBD1 | CAHGGTGIIGEQYF | TGTGCCCACGGGGGGACAGGGATAATTGGCGAGCAGTACTTC
TRBJ2-5 | TRBV7-2 | - | - | CASSPHGGSGETQYF | TGTGCCAGCAGCCCTCACGGAGGGTCGGGGGAGACCCAGTACTTC
TRBJ2-7 | TRBV6-5 | - | TRBD1 | CASSYPGQGSYEQYF | TGTGCCAGCAGTTACCCGGGACAGGGAAGTTACGAGCAGTACTTC
TRBJ1-4 | TRBV20-1 | many | - | CSGTPGATNEKLFF | TGCAGTGGTACCCCAGGGGCAACTAATGAAAAACTGTTTTTT
TRBJ1-5 | TRBV6-6 | - | - | CASTPGWGGNQPQHF | TGTGCCAGTACCCCCGGATGGGGGGGCAATCAGCCCCAGCATTTT
TRBJ1-1 | TRBV20-1 | few | TRBD1 | CSATPWTGNTEAFF | TGCAGTGCTACACCCTGGACAGGGAACACTGAAGCTTTCTTT
TRBJ2-7 | TRBV6-2/TRBV6-3 | - | TRBD1 | CASSNLDRGTRSCEQYF | TGTGCCAGCAGTAACTTAGACAGGGGGACAAGGTCCTGCGAACAGTACTTC
TRBJ2-3 | TRBV7-2 | - | TRBD2 | CASSLASGAGDTQYF | TGTGCCAGCAGCTTAGCCAGCGGGGCTGGGGATACGCAGTATTTT
TRBJ2-3 | TRBV20-1 | many | - | CSAPGSQKDTQYF | TGCAGTGCTCCCGGATCGCAAAAAGATACGCAGTATTTT
TRBJ2-3 | TRBV11-2 | many | - | CASSFAGIQSDTQYF | TGTGCCAGCAGCTTCGCGGGGATCCAGTCAGATACGCAGTATTTT
TRBJ2-4 | TRBV28 | many | - | CATAGGDSLAKNIQYF | TGTGCCACTGCCGGGGGGGACAGTTTAGCCAAAAACATTCAGTACTTC
TRBJ2-1 | TRBV18 | few | - | CASSRKRNEQFF | TGTGCCAGCTCAAGAAAGAGGAATGAGCAGTTCTTC
TRBJ2-3 | TRBV2 | many | - | CASSVGFADTQYF | TGTGCCAGCAGTGTAGGGTTCGCAGATACGCAGTATTTT
TRBJ1-1 | TRBV5-1 | - | - | CASSPDTLEAFF | TGCGCCAGCAGCCCGGACACCCTAGAGGCTTTCTTT
TRBJ1-5 | TRBV6-2/TRBV6-3 | - | - | CASSYTIPGGDQPQHF | TGTGCCAGCAGTTACACTATACCAGGAGGGGATCAGCCCCAGCATTTT
TRBJ2-7 | TRBV10-3 | many | - | CATGSDSYEQYF | TGTGCCACCGGGAGCGATTCCTACGAGCAGTACTTC
TRBJ1-6 | TRBV30 | few | TRBD1 | CAWSFFSTGGFDSPLHF | TGTGCCTGGAGTTTCTTCTCGACAGGGGGATTCGATTCACCCCTCCACTTT
TRBJ1-2 | TRBV6-2/TRBV6-3 | few | - | CASSNGPGQPVSNGYTF | TGTGCCAGCAGTAACGGACCAGGGCAGCCAGTCTCGAATGGCTACACCTTC
TRBJ2-3 | TRBV27 | - | - | CASSRQGTDAQYF | TGTGCCAGCAGTCGTCAGGGCACAGATGCGCAGTATTTT
TRBJ2-3 | TRBV18 | many | TRBD2 | CASSLGLASADTQYF | TGTGCCAGCTCACTCGGACTAGCGTCGGCAGATACGCAGTATTTT
TRBJ1-2 | TRBV6-5 | many | - | CASSYSRSGSGYTF | TGTGCCAGCAGTTACTCGAGATCAGGGTCGGGCTACACCTTC
TRBJ1-5 | TRBV6-2/TRBV6-3 | - | TRBD1 | CASSEGTGSWGNQPQHF | TGTGCCAGCAGTGAGGGGACAGGTAGTTGGGGCAATCAGCCCCAGCATTTT
TRBJ2-3 | TRBV6-2/TRBV6-3 | many | - | CASVGSATDTQYF | TGTGCCAGCGTCGGGAGTGCCACAGATACGCAGTATTTT
TRBJ1-4 | TRBV6-6 | - | - | CASSPFGQGGEKLFF | TGTGCCAGCAGTCCCTTTGGCCAGGGCGGAGAAAAACTGTTTTTT
TRBJ2-1 | TRBV20-1 | - | TRBD2 | CSAATSGRLDEQFF | TGCAGTGCGGCGACTAGCGGGAGATTGGATGAGCAGTTCTTC
TRBJ2-1 | TRBV12-5 | many | - | CASGLSRDAGQFF | TGTGCTAGTGGTTTGAGCAGGGACGCAGGGCAGTTCTTC
TRBJ2-5 | TRBV3-1 | many | TRBD2 | CASSQRGGETQYF | TGTGCCAGCAGCCAGCGGGGGGGAGAGACCCAGTACTTC
TRBJ1-5 | TRBV5-5 | few | - | CASSLSWSNQPQHF | TGTGCCAGCAGCTTATCGTGGTCCAATCAGCCCCAGCATTTT
TRBJ1-2 | TRBV4-3 | many | - | CASSPGRGGRYTF | TGCGCCAGCAGCCCCGGACGAGGAGGGAGGTACACCTTC
TRBJ1-2 | TRBV27 | - | - | CASRGQGFNSYGYTF | TGTGCCAGCAGGGGCCAGGGATTCAACTCTTATGGCTACACCTTC
TRBJ1-1 | TRBV11-2 | few | TRBD1 | CASSFTGTGEAFF | TGTGCCAGCAGCTTTACCGGGACAGGTGAAGCTTTCTTT
TRBJ2-1 | TRBV7-2 | many | - | CASSLLPRGTYNEQFF | TGTGCCAGCAGCTTACTGCCCAGGGGAACCTACAATGAGCAGTTCTTC
TRBJ1-1 | TRBV6-2/TRBV6-3 | few | - | CASSYPATGLPEAFF | TGTGCCAGCAGTTACCCAGCTACAGGGCTCCCCGAAGCTTTCTTT
TRBJ1-6 | TRBV7-2 | few | - | CASSPIGGISYNSPLHF | TGTGCCAGCAGCCCTATCGGGGGTATTTCCTATAATTCACCCCTCCACTTT
TRBJ2-2 | TRBV11-2 | few | TRBD1 | CAARTGNTGELFF | TGTGCCGCCCGGACAGGGAACACCGGGGAGCTGTTTTTT
TRBJ1-2 | TRBV3-1 | many | - | CASSQGEGAVGGYTF | TGTGCCAGCAGCCAAGGGGAAGGGGCGGTTGGTGGCTACACCTTC
TRBJ2-7 | TRBV5-6 | - | - | CASRGQGRGEAQYF | TGTGCCAGCAGGGGGCAGGGGAGAGGGGAGGCCCAGTACTTC
TRBJ1-4 | TRBV18 | - | - | CASDETQWGEKLFF | TGTGCCAGCGATGAGACCCAGTGGGGAGAAAAACTGTTTTTT
TRBJ1-4 | TRBV12-3/TRBV12-4 | many | - | CASSLVGGREKLFF | TGTGCCAGCAGTTTAGTTGGGGGAAGGGAAAAACTGTTTTTT
TRBJ2-2 | TRBV28 | few | TRBD1 | CATQGAPTGELFF | TGTGCTACCCAGGGGGCGCCCACCGGGGAGCTGTTTTTT
TRBJ2-1 | TRBV29-1 | - | - | CSVEGPRVAEQFF | TGCAGCGTTGAAGGACCTCGAGTCGCTGAGCAGTTCTTC
TRBJ2-5 | TRBV20-1 | few | - | CSARDRRRPAETQYF | TGCAGTGCTAGAGATCGGCGTAGGCCAGCGGAGACCCAGTACTTC
TRBJ2-3 | TRBV20-1 | many | TRBD2 | CSVESGGGTDTQYF | TGCAGTGTAGAATCGGGGGGAGGCACAGATACGCAGTATTTT
TRBJ2-3 | TRBV7-9 | many | - | CASNQVTDTQYF | TGTGCCAGCAATCAGGTCACAGATACGCAGTATTTT
TRBJ2-2 | TRBV7-9 | - | TRBD2 | CASNPGGAGELFF | TGTGCCAGCAACCCTGGGGGGGCCGGGGAGCTGTTTTTT
TRBJ2-1 | TRBV18 | many | - | CASSPLDNEQFF | TGTGCCAGCAGCCCTCTCGACAATGAGCAGTTCTTC